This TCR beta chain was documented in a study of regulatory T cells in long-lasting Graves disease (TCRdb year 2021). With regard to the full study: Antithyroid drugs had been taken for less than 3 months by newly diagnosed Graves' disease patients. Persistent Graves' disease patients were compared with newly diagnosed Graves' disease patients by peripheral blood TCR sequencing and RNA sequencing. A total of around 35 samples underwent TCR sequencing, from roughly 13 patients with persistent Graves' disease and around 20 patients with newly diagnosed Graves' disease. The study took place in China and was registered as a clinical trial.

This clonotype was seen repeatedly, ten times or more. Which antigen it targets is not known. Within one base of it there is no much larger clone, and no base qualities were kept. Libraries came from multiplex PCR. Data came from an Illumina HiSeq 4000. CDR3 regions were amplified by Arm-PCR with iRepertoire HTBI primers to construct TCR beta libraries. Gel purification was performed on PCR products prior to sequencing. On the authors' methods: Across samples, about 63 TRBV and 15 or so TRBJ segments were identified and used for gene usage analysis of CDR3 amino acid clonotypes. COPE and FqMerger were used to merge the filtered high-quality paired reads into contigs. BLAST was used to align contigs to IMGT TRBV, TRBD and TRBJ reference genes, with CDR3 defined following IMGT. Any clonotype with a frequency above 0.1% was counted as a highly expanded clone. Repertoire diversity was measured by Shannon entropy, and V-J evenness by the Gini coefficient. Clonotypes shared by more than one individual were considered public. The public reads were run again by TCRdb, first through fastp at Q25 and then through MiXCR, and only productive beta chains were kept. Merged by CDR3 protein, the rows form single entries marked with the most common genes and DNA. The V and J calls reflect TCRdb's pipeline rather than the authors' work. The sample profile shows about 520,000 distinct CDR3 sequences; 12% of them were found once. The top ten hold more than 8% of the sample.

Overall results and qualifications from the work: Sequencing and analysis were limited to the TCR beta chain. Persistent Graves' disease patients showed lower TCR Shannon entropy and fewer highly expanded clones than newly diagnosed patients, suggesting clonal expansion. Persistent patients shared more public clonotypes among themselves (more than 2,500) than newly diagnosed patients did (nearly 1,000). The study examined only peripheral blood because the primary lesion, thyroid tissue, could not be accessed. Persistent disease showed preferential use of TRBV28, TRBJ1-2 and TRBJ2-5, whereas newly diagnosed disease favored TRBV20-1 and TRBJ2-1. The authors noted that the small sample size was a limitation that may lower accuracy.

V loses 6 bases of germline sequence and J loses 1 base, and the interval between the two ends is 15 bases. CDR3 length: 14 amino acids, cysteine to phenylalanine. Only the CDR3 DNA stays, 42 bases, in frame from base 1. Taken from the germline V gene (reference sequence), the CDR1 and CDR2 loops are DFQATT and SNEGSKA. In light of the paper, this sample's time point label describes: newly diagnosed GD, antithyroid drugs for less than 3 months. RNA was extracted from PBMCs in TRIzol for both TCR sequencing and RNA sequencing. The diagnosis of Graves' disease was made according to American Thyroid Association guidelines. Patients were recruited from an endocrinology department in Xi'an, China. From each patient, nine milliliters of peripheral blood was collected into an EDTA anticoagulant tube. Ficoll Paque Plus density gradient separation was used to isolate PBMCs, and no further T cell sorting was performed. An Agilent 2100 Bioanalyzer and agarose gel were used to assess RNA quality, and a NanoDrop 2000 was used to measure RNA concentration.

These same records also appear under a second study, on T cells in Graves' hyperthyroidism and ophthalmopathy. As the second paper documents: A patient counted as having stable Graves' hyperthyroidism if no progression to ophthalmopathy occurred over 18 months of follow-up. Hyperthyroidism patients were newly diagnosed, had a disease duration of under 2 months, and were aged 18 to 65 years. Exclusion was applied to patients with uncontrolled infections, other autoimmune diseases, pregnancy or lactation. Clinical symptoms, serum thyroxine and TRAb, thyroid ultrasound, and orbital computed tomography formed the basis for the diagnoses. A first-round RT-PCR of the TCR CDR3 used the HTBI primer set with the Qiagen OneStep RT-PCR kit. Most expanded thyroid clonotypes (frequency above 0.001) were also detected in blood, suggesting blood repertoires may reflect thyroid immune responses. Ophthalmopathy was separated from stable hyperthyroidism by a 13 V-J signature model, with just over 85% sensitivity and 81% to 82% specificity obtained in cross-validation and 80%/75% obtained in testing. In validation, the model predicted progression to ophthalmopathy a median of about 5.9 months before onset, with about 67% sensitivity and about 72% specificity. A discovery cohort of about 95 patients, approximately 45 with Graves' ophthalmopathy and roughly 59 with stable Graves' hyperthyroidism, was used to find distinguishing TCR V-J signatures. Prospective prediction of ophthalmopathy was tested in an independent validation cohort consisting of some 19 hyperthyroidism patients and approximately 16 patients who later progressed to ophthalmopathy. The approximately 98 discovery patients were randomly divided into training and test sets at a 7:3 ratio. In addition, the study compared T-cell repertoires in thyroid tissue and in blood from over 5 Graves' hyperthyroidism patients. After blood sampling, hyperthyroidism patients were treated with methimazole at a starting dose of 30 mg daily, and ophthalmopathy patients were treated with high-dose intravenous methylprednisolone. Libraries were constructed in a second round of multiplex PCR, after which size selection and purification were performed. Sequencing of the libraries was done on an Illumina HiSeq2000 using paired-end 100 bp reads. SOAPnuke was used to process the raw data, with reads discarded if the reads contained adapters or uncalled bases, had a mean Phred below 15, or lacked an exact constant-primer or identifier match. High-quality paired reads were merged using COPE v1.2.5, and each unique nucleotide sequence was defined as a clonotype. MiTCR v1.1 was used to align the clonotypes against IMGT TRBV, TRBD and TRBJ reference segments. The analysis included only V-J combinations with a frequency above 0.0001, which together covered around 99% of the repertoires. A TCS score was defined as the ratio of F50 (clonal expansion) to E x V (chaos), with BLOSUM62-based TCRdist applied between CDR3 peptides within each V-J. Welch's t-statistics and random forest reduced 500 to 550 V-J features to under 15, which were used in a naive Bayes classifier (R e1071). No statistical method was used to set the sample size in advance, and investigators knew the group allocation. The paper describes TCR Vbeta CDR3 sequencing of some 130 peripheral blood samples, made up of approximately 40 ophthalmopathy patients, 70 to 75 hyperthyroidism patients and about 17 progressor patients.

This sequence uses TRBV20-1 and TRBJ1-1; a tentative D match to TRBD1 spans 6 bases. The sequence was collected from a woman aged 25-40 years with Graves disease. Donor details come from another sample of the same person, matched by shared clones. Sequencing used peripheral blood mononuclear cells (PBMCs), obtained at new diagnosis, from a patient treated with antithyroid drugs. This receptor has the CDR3 CSAARDTPNTEAFF. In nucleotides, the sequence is TGCAGTGCCGCCCGGGACACGCCGAACACTGAAGCTTTCTTT.